These 26 T cell receptor beta chains were sequenced from one sample in a study of shared clonotypes between healthy human individuals. Clones were read by immunoSEQ multiplex PCR, and TCRdb kept only the in-frame ones, dropping some. The sample consists of millions of clones, approximately 94% of them appearing once. The material sequenced was naive CD4+ T cells sorted from blood. As for subset: CD45RA+ positively selected. The receptor set was obtained from a man younger than 35 in good health.

The CDR3 DNA follows: TGTGCCAGCAGAAGGGGAGGGTTGAGCAATGAGCAGTTCTTC. It is translated as CASRRGGLSNEQFF. The J gene is TRBJ2-1, the V gene TRBV28; TRBD2 matches 7 bases. The V segment lost 6 bases and the J segment 6 bases; nucleotides outside the gene matches: 8. There are 14 residues in the CDR3. In germline, CDR1 is MDHEN, CDR2 SYDVKM.

This clone was seen just once. This sequence joins TRBV28 and TRBJ1-5; D not certain. Trimming removed 8 bases at V and 7 bases at J, with 18 bases between. The CDR3 loop spans 14 amino acids. Germline CDR1 MDHEN, CDR2 SYDVKM. CDR3 bases: TGTGCCAGCCGGACGGGGAGAGCTGAACAGCCCCAGCATTTT. Translated: CASRTGRAEQPQHF.

V is TRBV6-4 and J is TRBJ1-2; D gene uncertain. This CDR3 region has 13 residues. V was clipped by 0 bases and J by 6 bases, with 8 bases between them. The germline CDR1 and CDR2 sequences are MRHNA and SNTAGT. CDR3 sequence (DNA): TGTGCCAGCAGTGACTCGATGGGTAATGGCTACACCTTC. Translating it yields CASSDSMGNGYTF.

The rearrangement uses TRBV12-1 and TRBJ1-5; TRBD1, as called in the table, went unchecked against the DNA. TRBV12-1 is listed as a pseudogene. The CDR3 consists of 14 residues. CDR3 in DNA: TGTGCCAGCAGCCGGACAGGGTTCAATCAGCCCCAGCATTTT. Encoded protein: CASSRTGFNQPQHF.

The V call is TRBV5-8, the J call TRBJ1-5; no definite D call. Germline values: CDR1 SGHTS, CDR2 YDEGEE. V was shortened by 4 bases and J by 0 bases, with 17 bases between the two germline ends. The CDR3 length is 17 residues. The CDR3 here is CASSRGGGLYSNQPQHF. DNA for the CDR3: TGTGCCAGCAGCCGGGGAGGCGGACTTTATAGCAATCAGCCCCAGCATTTT.

The chain recombines TRBV27 with TRBJ1-2; D ambiguous. Germline-derived CDR1 and CDR2 are MNHEY and SMNVEV (reference sequence). V was clipped by 3 bases and J by 2 bases, with 19 bases between them. The CDR3 length is 17 residues. CDR3 nucleotide sequence: TGTGCCAGCAGTTTTGGGTTCAGCGTCCTTGCCAACTATGGCTACACCTTC. Translation: CASSFGFSVLANYGYTF.

In nucleotides, the CDR3 is TGTGCCAGCAGCAGGGGGACAGGCACGGTTTCACCCCTCCACTTT. It codes for CASSRGTGTVSPLHF. The chain employs TRBV9 and TRBJ1-6, with 8 bases aligning to TRBD1. V gave up 4 bases and J gave up 9 bases; unmatched junction bases: 9. The CDR3 is 15 amino acids. Germline V gives CDR1 SGDLS, CDR2 YYNGEE.

On this clone: This specimen includes other DNA sequences encoding the same CDR3. The CDR3 sequence: CATSRDHGNQPQHF. The CDR3 DNA follows: TGTGCCACCAGCAGAGATCACGGGAATCAGCCCCAGCATTTT. The chain employs TRBV15 and TRBJ1-5; D gene ambiguous. This CDR3 is built from 14 residues. Germline CDR1 is LNHNV and CDR2 is YYDKDF (reference sequence). V gave up 0 bases and J gave up 4 bases, with 7 bases separating them. Full variable domain (outside the CDR3, taken from reference TRBV15 and TRBJ1-5): DAMVIQNPRYQVTQFGKPVTLSCSQTLNHNVMYWYQQKSSQAPKLLFHYYDKDFNNEADTPDNFQSRRPNTSFCFLDIRSPGLGDTAMYLCATSRDHGNQPQHFGDGTRLSIL.

The CDR3 sequence: CASSSATGNTIYF. CDR3 DNA sequence: TGTGCCAGCAGCTCCGCCACTGGAAACACCATATATTTT. The rearrangement links TRBV7-2 to TRBJ1-3; D remains unclear. CDR3 length: 13 residues. The ends were cut back, 4 bases at V and 2 bases at J, with 6 bases in the middle. Germline V CDR1 and CDR2: SGHTA, FQGNSA. Complete variable domain (other parts from reference TRBV7-2 and TRBJ1-3): GAGVSQSPSNKVTEKGKDVELRCDPISGHTALYWYRQSLGQGLEFLIYFQGNSAPDKSGLPSDRFSAERTGGSVSTLTIQRTQQEDSAVYLCASSSATGNTIYFGEGSWLTVV.

This chain joins TRBV4-3 and TRBJ2-7; TRBD1 agrees at 10 bases. V dropped 1 base and J dropped 4; count of bases not matched to a gene: 4. Per germline, CDR1 LGHNA and CDR2 YSLEER. The CDR3 runs 15 residues. Written as DNA, the CDR3 is TGCGCCAGCAGCCAAGTGGACAGGGGGGGATACGAGCAGTACTTC. Translating gives CASSQVDRGGYEQYF.

The chain combines TRBV30 with TRBJ2-1, with D maybe TRBD1 (6 bases). Germline V gene sequence: CDR1 GTSNPN, CDR2 SVGIG (reference sequence). The CDR3 is made up of 13 amino acids. Trimming removed 5 bases at V and 1 base at J, with 9 bases between. The CDR3 loop is CAWSTGSYNEQFF. In nucleotides, the CDR3 is TGTGCCTGGTCTACAGGGTCCTACAATGAGCAGTTCTTC.

The rearrangement uses TRBV4-3 and TRBJ2-2; D not resolved. Deletions cut 0 bases from V and 8 bases from J, with 16 bases between. The CDR3 runs to 16 residues. Looked up from germline, CDR1 is LGHNA and CDR2 is YSLEER. The CDR3 here is CASSQDRSAGMGELFF. DNA for the CDR3: TGCGCCAGCAGCCAAGATCGTTCGGCAGGCATGGGGGAGCTGTTTTTT.

The sample holds one count of this clone. The genes are TRBV7-2 and TRBJ2-7, with TRBD2 matching 8 bases. Trimming cost V 1 base and J 1 base; bases outside gene matches: 12. In germline, CDR1 is SGHTA, CDR2 FQGNSA. This CDR3 has 18 residues. For the CDR3, the DNA is TGTGCCAGCAGCTTAGTGGGGTCTCGCGGGAGGAAGTCCTACGAGCAGTACTTC. This sequence encodes CASSLVGSRGRKSYEQYF. The complete variable domain, with remaining parts taken from reference TRBV7-2 and TRBJ2-7, reads GAGVSQSPSNKVTEKGKDVELRCDPISGHTALYWYRQSLGQGLEFLIYFQGNSAPDKSGLPSDRFSAERTGGSVSTLTIQRTQQEDSAVYLCASSLVGSRGRKSYEQYFGPGTRLTVT.

This clone was seen a few times. The genes are TRBV15 and TRBJ1-6; a possible D gene is TRBD1 (5 bases). This CDR3 is 14 amino acids long. V shed 4 bases and J shed 8 bases, with 12 bases lying between them. Looked up from germline, CDR1 is LNHNV and CDR2 is YYDKDF (reference sequence). The CDR3 is CATSKDRDYSPLHF. DNA for the CDR3: TGTGCCACCAGCAAGGACCGGGACTATTCACCCCTCCACTTT.

The chain has TRBV7-8 and TRBJ1-6; 7 bases map to TRBD1. Germline CDR1 and CDR2: SGHVS and FQNEAQ. This CDR3 has 15 amino acids. The V gene end was trimmed by 6 bases and the J gene end by 11 bases; junction bases not matched to a gene: 13. CDR3 bases: TGTGCCAGCAGTTTGACAGGGACGAATTTGACACCCCTCCACTTT. Amino acid sequence: CASSLTGTNLTPLHF.

V and J are TRBV10-3 and TRBJ1-1; 7 bases match TRBD1. The germline V gene encodes CDR1 ENHRY and CDR2 SYGVKD. With V trimmed by 7 bases and J by 3 bases, 11 bases remained unmatched. This CDR3 spans 15 amino acids. The CDR3 sequence is CAINQRGPGYTEAFF. CDR3 DNA sequence: TGTGCCATCAACCAAAGGGGGCCCGGTTACACTGAAGCTTTCTTT.

V and J are TRBV5-4 and TRBJ1-1, with TRBD1 matching 10 bases. Looked up from germline, CDR1 is SGHNT and CDR2 is YYREEE (reference sequence). The CDR3 is 17 residues long. The V gene end was trimmed by 5 bases and the J gene end by 2 bases; junction bases not matched to a gene: 12. CDR3: CASRPRGTGATNTEAFF. CDR3 bases: TGTGCCAGCAGACCCCGGGGGACAGGGGCTACAAACACTGAAGCTTTCTTT.

J is TRBJ1-2 and V is TRBV7-3; 7 nucleotides align to TRBD1. The CDR3 covers 15 residues. J was trimmed by 3 bases and V by 2 bases; bases with no gene match: 6. The germline V gene has CDR1 SGHTA and CDR2 FQGTGA. The CDR3 DNA reads as TGTGCCAGCAGCTTAGGTGGGGACAGCCACTATGGCTACACCTTC. This gives the protein CASSLGGDSHYGYTF.

Notes on this clone: The same CDR3 also results from other DNA sequences found in this sample. This rearrangement joins TRBV19 to TRBJ1-3; D uncertain. There are 15 residues in the CDR3. Germline CDR1 LNHDA, CDR2 SQIVND (reference sequence). Trimming left V 4 bases short and J 0 bases short, with 10 bases between. Here the CDR3 reads CASSTLQSSGNTIYF. CDR3 coding DNA: TGTGCCAGTAGTACCCTACAGAGCTCTGGAAACACCATATATTTT.

The chain uses TRBV19 and TRBJ2-5; TRBD2 is a possible D gene (7 bases). Trimming removed 1 base at V and 0 bases at J, with 12 bases between. The CDR3 contains 16 residues. The germline gives CDR1 LNHDA, CDR2 SQIVND (reference sequence). The CDR3 is CASSIGAGAYQETQYF. The CDR3 region has the DNA TGTGCCAGTAGTATAGGGGCGGGGGCCTACCAAGAGACCCAGTACTTC.

CDR3 DNA: TGTGCCAGCAGCTACCAGTCGGGGTTGATCTCTGGAAACACCATATATTTT. Its translation: CASSYQSGLISGNTIYF. This chain connects TRBV7-9 to TRBJ1-3; D is unclear. Germline values: CDR1 SEHNR, CDR2 FQNEAQ (reference sequence). This CDR3 has 17 residues. Trimming cost V 4 bases and J 0 bases, with 16 bases left between them.

J is TRBJ1-1 and V is TRBV6-6; the D is unclear. The germline CDR1 and CDR2 sequences are MNHNY and SVGAGI (reference sequence). This CDR3 contains 13 residues. V lost 5 bases and J 5 bases, leaving 12 bases between the germline ends. The CDR3 here is CASSIHRGTEAFF. CDR3 DNA: TGTGCCAGCAGTATACACCGTGGGACTGAAGCTTTCTTT.

This chain connects TRBV18 to TRBJ1-6; the match to TRBD1 covers 7 bases. Germline assignment: CDR1 KGHSH and CDR2 LQKENI. The CDR3 loop spans 14 amino acids. V shed 3 bases and J 10 bases; nucleotides not matched to a gene: 6. In nucleotides, the CDR3 is TGTGCCAGCTCACCGACAGGGTTCGACTCACCCCTCCACTTT. Protein product: CASSPTGFDSPLHF.

The rearrangement joins TRBV6-4 to TRBJ1-5, with D perhaps matching TRBD1 (5 bases). The CDR3 is 15 amino acids. V lost 6 bases and J 1 base, leaving 13 bases between the germline ends. Germline loops: CDR1 MRHNA, CDR2 SNTAGT. The CDR3 DNA reads TGTGCCAGCAGCGAAACCGGGGGAAGCAATCAGCCCCAGCATTTT. Its protein is CASSETGGSNQPQHF.

The rearrangement links TRBV7-3 to TRBJ2-3; D remains unclear. V was clipped by 0 bases and J by 2 bases, with 9 bases between them. CDR1 SGHTA and CDR2 FQGTGA come from the germline V gene. The CDR3 has 15 residues. The chain's CDR3 is CASSLTGHPTDTQYF. The CDR3 DNA reads TGTGCCAGCAGCTTAACGGGTCACCCCACAGATACGCAGTATTTT.

A remark on this clone: The sample contains more than one DNA sequence encoding this CDR3. This chain connects TRBV5-1 to TRBJ2-3; D gene unclear. Germline V lookup: CDR1 SGHRS, CDR2 YFSETQ. CDR3 length equals 12 residues. With 4 bases removed from V and 6 bases from J, the gap between germline ends came to 9 bases. CDR3 sequence reads: CASSPPSDTQYF. Written as DNA, the CDR3 is TGCGCCAGCAGCCCACCGTCGGATACGCAGTATTTT. The variable domain in full, with the rest retrieved from reference TRBV5-1 and TRBJ2-3, is KAGVTQTPRYLIKTRGQQVTLSCSPISGHRSVSWYQQTPGQGLQFLFEYFSETQRNKGNFPGRFSGRQFSNSRSEMNVSTLELGDSALYLCASSPPSDTQYFGPGTRLTVL.